Judged by abundance, the clone carrying this T cell receptor beta chain is medium-sized (0.01 to 0.1%). This specimen belongs to a study of immune heterogeneity within non-small cell lung tumors. Bulk tumor genomic DNA constituted the template, at 550 to 750 ng per sample. Several biopsies per primary tumor were taken during surgery, spaced as far apart as possible. Patients went through curative surgery, and their non-small cell lung cancer was untreated and newly diagnosed. Multiplex PCR amplified the TCR beta CDR3 region. Its first round ran for roughly 9 cycles with 32 V and 13 J primers. TCRdb reprocessed the multiplex PCR reads via MiXCR and lists one record per CDR3 protein. The table records about 21,000 distinct CDR3 sequences, 25% to 30% of them present only once. Trimming shortened V by 3 bases and J by 3 bases, and 6 bases separated the two germline ends. Germline-derived CDR1 and CDR2 are LGHDT and YNNKEL (reference sequence). The CDR3 covers 12 residues.

The chain couples TRBV3-1 to TRBJ2-7; D not resolved. The material sequenced was lung tumor tissue. The receptor comes from a man in his forties or fifties with non-small cell lung cancer. For the CDR3, the DNA is TGTGCCAGCAGCCAGGCCAGCTACGAGCAGTACTTC. Its protein is CASSQASYEQYF.